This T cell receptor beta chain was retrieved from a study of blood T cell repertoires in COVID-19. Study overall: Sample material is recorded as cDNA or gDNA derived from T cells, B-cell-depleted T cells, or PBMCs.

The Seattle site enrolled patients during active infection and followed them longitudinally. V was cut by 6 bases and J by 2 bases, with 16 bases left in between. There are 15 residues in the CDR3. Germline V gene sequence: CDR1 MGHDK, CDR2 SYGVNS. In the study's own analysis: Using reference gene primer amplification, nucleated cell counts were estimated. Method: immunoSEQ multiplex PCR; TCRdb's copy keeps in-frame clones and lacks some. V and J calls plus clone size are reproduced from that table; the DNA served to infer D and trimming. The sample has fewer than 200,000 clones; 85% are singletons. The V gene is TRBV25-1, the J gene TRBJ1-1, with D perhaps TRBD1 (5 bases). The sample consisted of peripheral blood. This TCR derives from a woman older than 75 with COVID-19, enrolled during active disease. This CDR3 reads CASRETGTHNTEAFF. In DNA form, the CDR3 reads TGTGCCAGCAGAGAGACCGGGACTCATAACACTGAAGCTTTCTTT.